One and the same sample provided the 31 T cell receptor beta chains below, sequenced in a study of shared clonotypes between healthy human individuals. The method was immunoSEQ multiplex PCR; TCRdb's version includes in-frame clones alone and lacks a portion of them. Of about 1.1 million clones in the sample, roughly 80% were seen once. The specimen sequenced was memory CD4+ T cells from PBMCs. Subset reported: CD45RA-negative fraction. Receptors were obtained from a man between 18 and 35 years old in good health. Some clones in this sample may be carry-over from other donors' samples.

The chain combines TRBV6-5 with TRBJ1-2, with 8 bases identical to TRBD1. The junction had 5 bases not matched to a gene; V was cut back by 6 bases and J by 2 bases. The CDR3 consists of 14 residues. Germline CDR1 and CDR2: MNHEY and SVGAGI. CDR3 region: CASSSRQGNYGYTF. The CDR3 nucleotides read TGTGCCAGCAGCTCACGACAGGGGAACTATGGCTACACCTTC.

The rearrangement links TRBV11-1 to TRBJ1-2; TRBD1 agrees at 7 bases. CDR1 and CDR2 from the germline V gene are SGHAT and FQDESV (reference sequence). The CDR3 spans 15 residues. The V segment lost 3 bases and the J segment 8 bases; nucleotides outside the gene matches: 12. In DNA form, the CDR3 reads TGTGCCAGCAGCTTCTCCGGGACAGCCCCCGGGGGCTACACCTTC. Amino acid sequence: CASSFSGTAPGGYTF.

V and J are TRBV7-2 and TRBJ2-2, with D possibly TRBD2 on 6 matching bases. CDR3 length equals 15 residues. V was shortened by 5 bases and J by 5 bases, with 15 bases between the two germline ends. The germline V gene encodes CDR1 SGHTA and CDR2 FQGNSA. As DNA, the CDR3 is TGTGCCAGCAGCCCAGGGCGACTAGTAACCGGGGAGCTGTTTTTT. It is translated as CASSPGRLVTGELFF.

The rearrangement uses TRBV10-1 and TRBJ2-2, with TRBD1 matching over 9 bases. J lost 6 bases, V lost 0 bases, and 20 bases had no gene match. The germline CDR1 and CDR2 sequences are WNHNN and SYGVQD (reference sequence). CDR3 length equals 21 residues. CDR3 in amino acids: CASSESPGQGEGFGGSGELFF. The CDR3 DNA follows: TGCGCCAGCAGTGAGTCACCGGGACAGGGTGAGGGATTCGGAGGTTCCGGGGAGCTGTTTTTT.

The chain joins TRBV9 to TRBJ2-3; TRBD2 matches 9 bases. The junction had 9 bases not matched to a gene; V was cut back by 4 bases and J by 0 bases. The CDR3 sequence is 17 residues long. Germline CDR1 is SGDLS and CDR2 is YYNGEE. The CDR3 loop is CASSTRTSETSTDTQYF. CDR3 coding DNA: TGTGCCAGCAGCACTCGGACTAGCGAGACAAGCACAGATACGCAGTATTTT.

In nucleotides, the CDR3 is TGTGCCACCAGCAGAGGAAGGGCGGGTCTTAATTCACCCCTCCACTTT. This codes for CATSRGRAGLNSPLHF. This chain joins TRBV15 and TRBJ1-6, with D hard to call. The CDR3 has 16 amino acids. V gave up 1 base and J gave up 6 bases, with 13 bases separating them. Germline CDR1 and CDR2: LNHNV and YYDKDF (reference sequence). The entire variable domain, with the rest obtained from reference TRBV15 and TRBJ1-6, is as follows: DAMVIQNPRYQVTQFGKPVTLSCSQTLNHNVMYWYQQKSSQAPKLLFHYYDKDFNNEADTPDNFQSRRPNTSFCFLDIRSPGLGDTAMYLCATSRGRAGLNSPLHFGNGTRLTVT.

The J gene is TRBJ1-6, the V gene TRBV5-4; D unresolved. The ends were cut back, 0 bases at V and 6 bases at J, with 4 bases in the middle. CDR1 is SGHNT, CDR2 YYREEE, per germline (reference sequence). This CDR3 region has 13 residues. CDR3 coding DNA: TGTGCCAGCAGCTTGGAGTCTAATTCACCCCTCCACTTT. Translation gives CASSLESNSPLHF.

The chain has TRBV18 and TRBJ2-2; 8 bases align to TRBD1. This CDR3 has 15 amino acids. Per the germline V gene, CDR1 is KGHSH and CDR2 is LQKENI. Trimming took 6 bases from V and 5 from J; bases not matched to a gene: 8. The CDR3 region is CASSTDRAVTGELFF. The CDR3 DNA is TGTGCCAGCTCTACGGACAGGGCGGTGACCGGGGAGCTGTTTTTT.

The V and J genes are TRBV6-1 and TRBJ2-2; a weak D match, TRBD1 (5 bases). The CDR3 is 15 residues long. Germline assignment: CDR1 MNHNS and CDR2 SASEGT. V gave up 4 bases and J gave up 1 base, with 10 bases separating them. CDR3 in DNA: TGTGCCAGCAGTGTCGTCCAGGGGAACACCGGGGAGCTGTTTTTT. Translation gives CASSVVQGNTGELFF.

The CDR3 nucleotides read TGTGCCAGCAGTTTACACTCCCGGGAGACCCAGTACTTC. It yields the protein CASSLHSRETQYF. The rearrangement joins TRBV27 to TRBJ2-5; D not resolved. V was pared by 2 bases and J by 5 bases, with 9 bases between. The germline V gene encodes CDR1 MNHEY and CDR2 SMNVEV (reference sequence). CDR3 length: 13 residues.

The chain couples TRBV7-3 to TRBJ2-3, with D possibly TRBD1 on 5 matching bases. V lost 5 bases and J lost 5, with 17 bases in between. CDR1 is SGHTA and CDR2 is FQGTGA in the germline V gene. This CDR3 is built from 15 residues. The CDR3 coding sequence is TGTGCCAGCAGCCCCCATCTCAGGGCTGGAGATACGCAGTATTTT. Translating gives CASSPHLRAGDTQYF.

This clone was seen just once. The chain is built from TRBV19 and TRBJ2-5; D might be TRBD1 (5 bases). Trimming took off 5 bases at V and 2 bases at J, with 12 bases between the two ends. Germline values: CDR1 LNHDA, CDR2 SQIVND (reference sequence). The CDR3 sequence is 14 residues long. CDR3 region: CASSPEGVQETQYF. The CDR3 coding sequence is TGTGCCAGTAGTCCGGAAGGGGTACAAGAGACCCAGTACTTC. Full variable domain (missing parts from reference TRBV19 and TRBJ2-5): DGGITQSPKYLFRKEGQNVTLSCEQNLNHDAMYWYRQDPGQGLRLIYYSQIVNDFQKGDIAEGYSVSREKKESFPLTVTSAQKNPTAFYLCASSPEGVQETQYFGPGTRLLVL.

This clone came up once. The CDR3 DNA follows: TGTGCCAGCCCAGCCGGACGATTGGAGCAGTTCTTC. It specifies CASPAGRLEQFF. The rearrangement links TRBV5-8 to TRBJ2-1; D not resolved. Trimming took off 7 bases at V and 10 bases at J, with 15 bases between the two ends. The CDR3 totals 12 residues. The V gene's germline CDR1 is SGHTS and CDR2 YDEGEE.

This chain links TRBV7-6 with TRBJ1-1; D may be TRBD1 (5 bases). The V gene's germline CDR1 is SGHVS and CDR2 FNYEAQ. Trimming took 4 bases from V and 1 from J, leaving 10 bases between them. The CDR3 contains 14 residues. The CDR3 nucleotides are TGTGCCAGCAGCTCTGGGACCCAGAACACTGAAGCTTTCTTT. It codes for CASSSGTQNTEAFF.

This chain uses TRBV6-5 with TRBJ2-7; 9 bases map to TRBD2. Germline CDR1 is MNHEY and CDR2 is SVGAGI. The CDR3 runs to 16 residues. V gave up 0 bases and J gave up 5 bases; unmatched junction bases: 8. For the CDR3, the DNA is TGTGCCAGCAGTTACTCCACCGGGACTAGCAAGAACGAGCAGTACTTC. Protein sequence: CASSYSTGTSKNEQYF.

This clone turned up a few times. This CDR3 reads CASSLDGGHQPQHF. CDR3 in DNA: TGCGCCAGCAGCTTGGATGGGGGACATCAGCCCCAGCATTTT. The V gene is TRBV5-1, the J gene TRBJ1-5; the D gene is possibly TRBD1 (5 bases). CDR1 and CDR2 from the germline V gene are SGHRS and YFSETQ. This CDR3 region has 14 residues. With 0 bases removed from V and 5 bases from J, the gap between germline ends came to 9 bases.

This clone was counted only a few times. This chain joins TRBV30 and TRBJ1-4; D is ambiguous. Germline V gene data show CDR1 as GTSNPN and CDR2 as SVGIG (reference sequence). V was shortened by 7 bases and J by 8 bases, with 17 bases between the two germline ends. The CDR3 length is 13 residues. The CDR3 loop is CALWTAKGEKLFF. The CDR3 DNA follows: TGTGCCTTGTGGACGGCTAAGGGCGAAAAACTGTTTTTT.

The V call is TRBV2, the J call TRBJ1-1, with D unresolved. Germline CDR1 SNHLY, CDR2 FYNNEI. The CDR3 contains 14 residues. Between the trimmed V and J ends, which lost 3 bases and 5 bases, there was a span of 13 bases. The CDR3 loop is CASSDRSAGTEAFF. DNA of the CDR3: TGTGCCAGCAGTGATCGATCGGCCGGGACTGAAGCTTTCTTT.

Concerning this clone itself: The CDR3 does not close with the conserved phenylalanine or tryptophan, likely indicating a read error. Because the CDR3's place on the DNA is in doubt, the DNA is left out and the CDR3 is given as listed by TCRdb. The chain has TRBV7-8 and TRBJ2-7; the table's D call, TRBD2, was not checked against the DNA. Germline V gene sequence: CDR1 SGHVS, CDR2 FQNEAQ. The CDR3 comprises 12 residues, both ends counted. CDR3 in amino acids: CASSSDLPGLQP.

This clone showed up just a few times. The same CDR3 can be traced to other DNA sequences in this sample. The chain combines TRBV11-2 with TRBJ2-5; 8 bases agree with TRBD2. This CDR3 contains 14 residues. V shed 1 base and J 2 bases; nucleotides not matched to a gene: 0. The germline V gene encodes CDR1 SGHAT and CDR2 FQNNGV. The CDR3 DNA is TGTGCCAGCAGCTTAGGCGGGAGGCAAGAGACCCAGTACTTC. Its translation is CASSLGGRQETQYF.

The V call is TRBV7-2, the J call TRBJ1-1; D ambiguous. CDR1 and CDR2 from the germline V gene are SGHTA and FQGNSA. V lost 4 bases to trimming and J lost 7 bases, with 13 bases between them. CDR3 length equals 13 residues. The chain's CDR3 is CASSYRPEGEAFF. The CDR3 DNA reads TGTGCCAGCAGCTACCGCCCGGAGGGTGAAGCTTTCTTT.

J is TRBJ1-2 and V is TRBV4-2, with no clear D. Germline V gene sequence: CDR1 LGHNA, CDR2 YNFKEQ. The CDR3 has 15 amino acids. V was clipped by 0 bases and J by 7 bases, with 15 bases between them. CDR3 DNA: TGTGCCAGCAGCCAAGACAAGTCGGGCGGCCTTGGCTACACCTTC. Its translation is CASSQDKSGGLGYTF.

The rearrangement joins TRBV5-1 to TRBJ2-5, with D perhaps TRBD1 or TRBD2 (6 bases each). Germline V gene data show CDR1 as SGHRS and CDR2 as YFSETQ. The CDR3 is made up of 15 amino acids. Trimming left V 4 bases short and J 2 bases short, with 15 bases between. The CDR3 sequence: CASSPQGGWQETQYF. For the CDR3, the DNA is TGCGCCAGCAGCCCACAGGGAGGTTGGCAAGAGACCCAGTACTTC.

V and J are TRBV6-5 and TRBJ1-2; tentative D call: TRBD1 (5 bases). Trimming left V 7 bases short and J 8 bases short, with 20 bases between. Looked up from germline, CDR1 is MNHEY and CDR2 is SVGAGI. The CDR3 covers 14 residues. CDR3 amino acids: CASIDPSMGLGYTF. In DNA, the CDR3 is TGTGCCAGCATTGACCCTTCGATGGGACTAGGCTACACCTTC.

The chain uses TRBV11-1 and TRBJ2-1; 12 nucleotides agree with TRBD2. This CDR3 is 17 amino acids long. Germline-derived CDR1 and CDR2 are SGHAT and FQDESV (reference sequence). The J segment lost 4 bases and the V segment lost 5 bases, leaving 9 bases of the junction unmatched. The CDR3 reads CASSKIGLAGSYNEQFF. CDR3 bases: TGTGCCAGCAGCAAAATAGGACTAGCGGGATCGTACAATGAGCAGTTCTTC.

The chain employs TRBV7-2 and TRBJ2-1, with D perhaps TRBD2 (6 bases). The CDR3 consists of 14 residues. Germline values: CDR1 SGHTA, CDR2 FQGNSA. V dropped 2 bases and J dropped 4 bases, with 9 bases sitting between them. CDR3 sequence reads: CASSLIGGYNEQFF. The CDR3 region has the DNA TGTGCCAGCAGCTTAATTGGAGGGTACAATGAGCAGTTCTTC.

This clone has a count of ten or more. CDR3 sequence reads: CAWSVGNYNSPLHF. As DNA, the CDR3 is TGTGCCTGGAGTGTAGGGAACTATAATTCACCCCTCCACTTT. The J gene is TRBJ1-6, the V gene TRBV30; D not certain. With 0 bases removed from V and 3 bases from J, the gap between germline ends came to 6 bases. Germline CDR1 and CDR2: GTSNPN and SVGIG (reference sequence). The CDR3 runs 14 residues.

The V gene is TRBV5-4, the J gene TRBJ2-1; 13 positions match TRBD2. With 3 bases clipped from V and 12 bases from J, the junction kept 9 bases outside the gene matches. The CDR3 is 15 amino acids. The germline gives CDR1 SGHNT, CDR2 YYREEE (reference sequence). CDR3 protein: CASSSGTSGKGSQFF. As DNA, the CDR3 is TGTGCCAGCAGCTCCGGGACTAGCGGGAAAGGGTCGCAGTTCTTC. The variable domain in full, completed from reference TRBV5-4 and TRBJ2-1, reads ETGVTQSPTHLIKTRGQQVTLRCSSQSGHNTVSWYQQALGQGPQFIFQYYREEENGRGNFPPRFSGLQFPNYSSELNVNALELDDSALYLCASSSGTSGKGSQFFGPGTRLTVL.

The chain carries TRBV7-9 and TRBJ2-1; no clear D. The CDR3 covers 16 residues. With 3 bases removed from V and 3 bases from J, the gap between germline ends came to 15 bases. Per germline, CDR1 SEHNR and CDR2 FQNEAQ (reference sequence). In DNA, the CDR3 is TGTGCCAGCAGCTTCGGTTTAGCATCTTACTACAATGAGCAGTTCTTC. It is translated as CASSFGLASYYNEQFF.

For this clone: Additional DNA sequences in this sample encode the identical CDR3. The rearrangement uses TRBV30 and TRBJ1-1; a possible D gene is TRBD1 (5 bases). This CDR3 has 13 amino acids. Germline V gene data show CDR1 as GTSNPN and CDR2 as SVGIG (reference sequence). V lost 3 bases and J 3 bases, leaving 11 bases between the germline ends. This CDR3 is CAWSVQGDTEAFF. The DNA for the CDR3 is TGTGCCTGGAGCGTCCAAGGGGACACTGAAGCTTTCTTT.

The rearrangement links TRBV15 to TRBJ2-7; 11 bases are a match to TRBD2. V shed 3 bases, J shed 3 bases, and the junction held 4 bases outside the gene matches. CDR1 is LNHNV, CDR2 YYDKDF, per germline (reference sequence). The CDR3 totals 15 residues. The DNA of the CDR3 is TGTGCCACCAGCAGGGCCGGGACTAGCGGCTACGAGCAGTACTTC. This sequence encodes CATSRAGTSGYEQYF.